This TCR beta chain was profiled in a study of CD8 T cells in ankylosing spondylitis. Study outcomes and limitations: Those disease-linked clones were CD8+; they were also relatively rare in peripheral blood. What seemed typical of ankylosing spondylitis blood was a TCR beta motif built from several highly homologous variants. As reported, disease-linked clones showed significant enrichment in matched ankylosing spondylitis synovial fluid.

Library preparation for TCR beta used quantitative 5'-RACE with molecular barcodes. TCRdb used MiXCR to reprocess the 5' RACE reads, holding one entry per CDR3 protein. Here the sample spans around 250,000 distinct CDR3 sequences, roughly 32% being singletons. The length of the CDR3 is 14 residues. Germline V gene lookup returns CDR1 ENHRY and CDR2 SYGVKD. Losses at the gene ends were 5 bases for V and 5 bases for J; bases not matched to a gene: 4. As for this clonotype: Its antigen remains unknown.

The genes are TRBV10-3 and TRBJ2-7; TRBD1 matches 12 bases. The material sequenced was blood, either unsorted or a sorted T cell fraction (not recorded which). The TCR sequence derives from a male donor with ankylosing spondylitis or in good health (not recorded which). CDR3 sequence reads: CAISPGQGADEQYF. The CDR3, as DNA: TGTGCCATCAGTCCGGGACAGGGGGCCGACGAGCAGTACTTC.